Listed here are 30 T cell receptor beta chains from one sample, sequenced in a study of blood T cell repertoires in COVID-19. The table came from immunoSEQ multiplex PCR; TCRdb's copy has only in-frame clones and leaves some out. The sample contains roughly 120,000 clones, 75% to 90% of which appear only once. The sequenced sample was peripheral blood. Receptor source: a woman aged 45-65 years with acute or convalescent COVID-19.

The V gene is TRBV20-1, the J gene TRBJ2-3, with a weak D call TRBD2 (6 bases). The CDR3 runs 14 residues. Deletions cut 3 bases from V and 1 base from J, with 11 bases between. CDR1 and CDR2 from the germline V gene are DFQATT and SNEGSKA (reference sequence). The CDR3 DNA is TGCAGTGCTAGTCTGGGAGGTGGCACAGATACGCAGTATTTT. Its protein product is CSASLGGGTDTQYF.

This chain uses TRBV4-2 with TRBJ1-2; 8 bases match TRBD1. Germline CDR1 LGHNA, CDR2 YNFKEQ. Trimming removed 4 bases from V and 0 bases from J; junction bases left unmatched: 7. The CDR3 runs 16 residues. The CDR3 here is CASSRPTGATNYGYTF. The CDR3 coding sequence is TGTGCCAGCAGCCGCCCGACAGGGGCAACTAACTATGGCTACACCTTC.

This clone showed up just once. This chain links TRBV15 with TRBJ1-5, with TRBD1 matching over 8 bases. The CDR3 sequence is 17 residues long. Germline CDR1 reads LNHNV; CDR2 reads YYDKDF (reference sequence). Trimming cost V 0 bases and J 7 bases; bases outside gene matches: 11. In DNA form, the CDR3 reads TGTGCCACCAGCAGAGACTGGACAGGGAATAATGGGCAGCCCCAGCATTTT. It codes for CATSRDWTGNNGQPQHF.

The J gene is TRBJ2-6, the V gene TRBV9; weak D call: TRBD2 (5 bases). Trimming stripped 4 bases from V and 0 bases from J, with 14 bases between. Germline values: CDR1 SGDLS, CDR2 YYNGEE. The CDR3 is 17 residues long. CDR3: CASSLVGAASGANVLTF. The CDR3 DNA reads TGTGCCAGCAGCCTCGTTGGAGCGGCCTCTGGGGCCAACGTCCTGACTTTC.

The gene calls are TRBV15 and TRBJ2-7; D possibly corresponds to TRBD2 (6 bases). This CDR3 is 13 amino acids long. Trimming left V 6 bases short and J 3 bases short, with 12 bases between. CDR1 is LNHNV, CDR2 YYDKDF, per germline (reference sequence). In DNA, the CDR3 is TGTGCCACCAGAGACGGGGGTGACTACGAGCAGTACTTC. This gives the protein CATRDGGDYEQYF.

The chain uses TRBV3-1 (or the pseudogene TRBV3-2) and TRBJ2-2; 9 bases line up with TRBD1. CDR1 is LGHDT, CDR2 YNNKEL, per germline (reference sequence). This CDR3 spans 14 amino acids. V shed 4 bases and J 4 bases; nucleotides not matched to a gene: 1. In DNA form, the CDR3 reads TGTGCCAGCAGCCCGGACAGGGGCACCGGGGAGCTGTTTTTT. Translated: CASSPDRGTGELFF.

The count of this clone is one. V is TRBV5-4 and J is TRBJ2-1, with D uncertain. The CDR3 has 14 residues. Trimming pared 0 bases from V and 0 bases from J, leaving 4 bases between. Per the germline V gene, CDR1 is SGHNT and CDR2 is YYREEE (reference sequence). The CDR3 loop is CASSLASSYNEQFF. In DNA form, the CDR3 reads TGTGCCAGCAGCTTGGCCAGCTCCTACAATGAGCAGTTCTTC.

CDR3 nucleotides: TGTGCCAGCAGCTCCGGACACTCCACTGAAGCTTTCTTT. This codes for CASSSGHSTEAFF. This rearrangement joins TRBV7-2 to TRBJ1-1; tentatively, D is TRBD1 (5 bases). The V end lost 4 bases, the J end lost 4 bases, and 10 bases lay between the germline ends. CDR3 length equals 13 residues. Germline V CDR1 and CDR2: SGHTA, FQGNSA.

V usage is TRBV28 and J usage is TRBJ1-5; 7 positions match TRBD1. The V segment lost 5 bases and the J segment 7 bases; nucleotides outside the gene matches: 8. The CDR3 is 14 amino acids. CDR1 and CDR2 from the germline V gene are MDHEN and SYDVKM. This CDR3 reads CASSPFTGEQPQHF. The CDR3 DNA reads as TGTGCCAGCAGTCCGTTTACAGGGGAACAGCCCCAGCATTTT.

The chain carries TRBV4-1 and TRBJ1-2; no clear D. Between the trimmed V and J ends, which lost 2 bases and 8 bases, there was a span of 15 bases. The CDR3 is made up of 14 amino acids. Germline V gene sequence: CDR1 MGHRA, CDR2 YSYEKL. CDR3 sequence (DNA): TGCGCCAGCAGCCAAACCCCCGGGGTGAGCGGCTACACCTTC. It is translated as CASSQTPGVSGYTF.

This chain uses TRBV5-1 with TRBJ2-7, with 10 bases matching TRBD1. V lost 2 bases, J lost 5 bases, and 7 bases stayed unmatched. Germline V gene sequence: CDR1 SGHRS, CDR2 YFSETQ. The CDR3 sequence is 15 residues long. CDR3 DNA: TGCGCCAGCAGCTTCTCGACAGGGGGCCAGGACGAGCAGTACTTC. Amino acids: CASSFSTGGQDEQYF. Full variable domain (remainder filled in from reference TRBV5-1 and TRBJ2-7): KAGVTQTPRYLIKTRGQQVTLSCSPISGHRSVSWYQQTPGQGLQFLFEYFSETQRNKGNFPGRFSGRQFSNSRSEMNVSTLELGDSALYLCASSFSTGGQDEQYFGPGTRLTVT.

V is TRBV9 and J is TRBJ1-5, with D possibly being TRBD1 (5 bases). The V and J ends lost 0 bases and 0 bases respectively, with 7 bases between them. This CDR3 spans 15 amino acids. Per germline, CDR1 SGDLS and CDR2 YYNGEE. This CDR3 is CASSVAGNSNQPQHF. In nucleotides, the CDR3 is TGTGCCAGCAGCGTAGCAGGGAATAGCAATCAGCCCCAGCATTTT.

This chain uses TRBV5-4 with TRBJ1-1; possibly TRBD1 for D (5 bases). V gave up 3 bases and J gave up 0 bases, with 12 bases separating them. Germline assignment: CDR1 SGHNT and CDR2 YYREEE (reference sequence). The CDR3 runs 15 residues. The DNA of the CDR3 is TGTGCCAGCAGCTCGTCGACAGCAATGAACACTGAAGCTTTCTTT. Translated: CASSSSTAMNTEAFF.

The V gene is TRBV2, the J gene TRBJ2-5; 7 nucleotides agree with TRBD2. The J segment lost 2 bases and the V segment lost 7 bases, leaving 4 bases of the junction unmatched. This CDR3 is built from 13 residues. Germline assignment: CDR1 SNHLY and CDR2 FYNNEI. The chain's CDR3 is CASKAGRQETQYF. CDR3 in DNA: TGTGCCAGCAAAGCGGGGCGACAAGAGACCCAGTACTTC. Looking up the rest from reference TRBV2 and TRBJ2-5 gives the full variable domain: EPEVTQTPSHQVTQMGQEVILRCVPISNHLYFYWYRQILGQKVEFLVSFYNNEISEKSEIFDDQFSVERPDGSNFTLKIRSTKLEDSAMYFCASKAGRQETQYFGPGTRLLVL.

This chain connects TRBV21-1 to TRBJ2-3; TRBD2, the table's D call, lacks a check against the DNA. TRBV21-1 is annotated as a pseudogene. The CDR3 loop spans 12 amino acids. CDR3 loop: CASLQALDTQYF. The CDR3 region has the DNA TGTGCCAGCCTCCAAGCACTAGATACGCAGTATTTT.

The gene calls are TRBV12-3 or TRBV12-4 and TRBJ1-1; 7 nucleotides agree with TRBD1. V gave up 5 bases and J gave up 3 bases; unmatched junction bases: 3. CDR3 length: 13 amino acids. CDR3 loop: CASSDDRDTEAFF. DNA for the CDR3: TGTGCCAGCAGTGATGACAGGGACACTGAAGCTTTCTTT.

This chain connects TRBV3-1 (or the pseudogene TRBV3-2) to TRBJ1-1, with a tentative D call TRBD1 (6 bases). Germline CDR1 reads LGHDT; CDR2 reads YNNKEL (reference sequence). CDR3 size: 16 residues. Deletions cut 7 bases from V and 5 bases from J, with 23 bases between. CDR3 residues: CASKKGGAGIETEAFF. For the CDR3, the DNA is TGTGCCAGCAAAAAAGGGGGAGCCGGTATCGAAACTGAAGCTTTCTTT.

In this sample, this clone turned up once. The V and J genes are TRBV7-6 and TRBJ2-2, with D possibly TRBD2 on 6 matching bases. Germline assignment: CDR1 SGHVS and CDR2 FNYEAQ. V shed 4 bases and J shed 5 bases, with 17 bases lying between them. CDR3 length: 16 residues. The CDR3 loop reads CASSWDFGGSTGELFF. DNA for the CDR3: TGTGCCAGCAGCTGGGACTTTGGAGGCTCGACCGGGGAGCTGTTTTTT.

This clone was seen a single time. This chain joins TRBV19 and TRBJ1-2; possible D gene TRBD1, 6 bases. Germline assignment: CDR1 LNHDA and CDR2 SQIVND (reference sequence). This CDR3 contains 16 residues. With 5 bases removed from V and 5 bases from J, the gap between germline ends came to 21 bases. CDR3 sequence (DNA): TGTGCCAGTAGTTCCCGAAGACAGGCCCAGGGGTATGGCTACACCTTC. Protein: CASSSRRQAQGYGYTF.

This chain links TRBV5-1 with TRBJ1-1; a possible D gene is TRBD1 (5 bases). The CDR3 contains 14 residues. The V gene lost 1 base and the J gene lost 3 bases, with 10 bases spanning the gap. From germline, CDR1 is SGHRS and CDR2 YFSETQ. The CDR3 is CASSLTGRDTEAFF. In nucleotides, the CDR3 is TGCGCCAGCAGCTTGACAGGCAGAGACACTGAAGCTTTCTTT. The entire variable domain, with the rest obtained from reference TRBV5-1 and TRBJ1-1, is as follows: KAGVTQTPRYLIKTRGQQVTLSCSPISGHRSVSWYQQTPGQGLQFLFEYFSETQRNKGNFPGRFSGRQFSNSRSEMNVSTLELGDSALYLCASSLTGRDTEAFFGQGTRLTVV.

The V and J genes are TRBV6-5 and TRBJ1-1; possibly TRBD1 for D (6 bases). CDR3 length: 13 amino acids. V was pared by 5 bases and J by 5 bases, with 12 bases between. The V gene's germline CDR1 is MNHEY and CDR2 SVGAGI. For the CDR3, the DNA is TGTGCCAGCAGTCTCCCAGGGGCGACTGAAGCTTTCTTT. Amino acid sequence: CASSLPGATEAFF.

The chain carries TRBV3-1 (or the pseudogene TRBV3-2) and TRBJ1-2; 7 bases match TRBD1. Germline V gives CDR1 LGHDT, CDR2 YNNKEL (reference sequence). The CDR3 covers 16 residues. The ends lost 4 bases at V and 1 base at J; junction bases unmatched: 9. As DNA, the CDR3 is TGTGCCAGCAGCCCTACGGGACAGACGCTTAACTATGGCTACACCTTC. This sequence encodes CASSPTGQTLNYGYTF.

The chain links TRBV30 to TRBJ2-2; TRBD2 matches at 10 bases. V dropped 2 bases and J dropped 4; count of bases not matched to a gene: 7. The CDR3 sequence is 16 residues long. The germline V gene encodes CDR1 GTSNPN and CDR2 SVGIG (reference sequence). This CDR3 is CAWSLTSGDGTGELFF. CDR3 nucleotide sequence: TGTGCCTGGAGTCTCACTAGCGGGGACGGCACCGGGGAGCTGTTTTTT.

The rearrangement links TRBV10-3 to TRBJ2-3; D gene unclear. Deletions cut 8 bases from V and 0 bases from J, with 6 bases between. The germline V gene has CDR1 ENHRY and CDR2 SYGVKD. The CDR3 totals 12 residues. CDR3 residues: CAIRTSTDTQYF. DNA of the CDR3: TGTGCCATCCGTACTAGCACAGATACGCAGTATTTT.

This clone has only one observation. This chain links TRBV6-5 with TRBJ1-6; D might be TRBD1 (6 bases). The germline V and J ends were trimmed by 6 bases and 10 bases, with 16 bases remaining between them. The CDR3 extends over 14 amino acids. Germline CDR1 and CDR2: MNHEY and SVGAGI. CDR3 in DNA: TGTGCCAGCAGAAAGGGGGGGCTTAGGTCACCCCTCCACTTT. This encodes CASRKGGLRSPLHF.

The chain has TRBV4-1 and TRBJ1-4; unclear D gene. CDR3 length: 17 residues. V lost 0 bases to trimming and J lost 2 bases, with 13 bases between them. Germline CDR1 is MGHRA and CDR2 is YSYEKL. This chain's CDR3 is CASSQDRLLITNEKLFF. CDR3 DNA sequence: TGCGCCAGCAGCCAAGATAGATTATTGATTACTAATGAAAAACTGTTTTTT.

The V gene is TRBV28, the J gene TRBJ1-5; D gene ambiguous. The CDR3 totals 16 residues. Germline V gene lookup returns CDR1 MDHEN and CDR2 SYDVKM. Trimming took off 6 bases at V and 0 bases at J, with 15 bases between the two ends. CDR3 amino acids: CASSYRLTLSNQPQHF. The CDR3 DNA reads TGTGCCAGCAGCTACCGACTTACCCTTAGCAATCAGCCCCAGCATTTT.

V usage is TRBV15 and J usage is TRBJ2-5, with D tentatively TRBD1 (6 bases). The CDR3 spans 15 residues. The V end lost 5 bases, the J end lost 5 bases, and 18 bases lay between the germline ends. Germline assignment: CDR1 LNHNV and CDR2 YYDKDF (reference sequence). The CDR3 is CATSPVRWGLETQYF. The CDR3 region has the DNA TGTGCCACCAGCCCGGTCCGGTGGGGGCTCGAGACCCAGTACTTC.

The V gene is TRBV7-2, the J gene TRBJ2-2, with TRBD2 matching over 10 bases. J gave up 4 bases and V 3 bases, and 5 bases lay outside the gene matches. From germline, CDR1 is SGHTA and CDR2 FQGNSA. There are 16 residues in the CDR3. CDR3 protein: CASSFTAGGSTGELFF. The CDR3 nucleotides read TGTGCCAGCAGCTTTACAGCGGGAGGGAGCACCGGGGAGCTGTTTTTT.

CDR3 region: CASSAGTANTEAFF. DNA for the CDR3: TGTGCCAGCAGTGCCGGGACAGCGAACACTGAAGCTTTCTTT. V is TRBV6-6 and J is TRBJ1-1, with TRBD1 matching over 7 bases. Germline lookup yields CDR1 MNHNY and CDR2 SVGAGI (reference sequence). Trimming took 5 bases from V and 1 from J; bases not matched to a gene: 4. The length of the CDR3 is 14 residues.